Listed below are T cell receptor beta chains from one sample, sequenced in a study of Ad26.COV2.S vaccination and SARS-CoV-2 variants. Assay: immunoSEQ multiplex PCR; the TCRdb copy retains only in-frame clones and omits some. The table has a few hundred thousand clones, about 80% seen once. The material was peripheral blood, obtained in a trial of Ad26.COV2.S vaccine versus placebo. The receptors were sampled from a person aged 18 to 59 who received the Ad26.COV2.S COVID-19 vaccine or a placebo. The CDR3 runs from the conserved cysteine through the conserved F or W. The order of the fields is clone size, D gene, V gene, J gene, CDR3 protein, CDR3 DNA. D genes are given only for firm matches. Expanded clones get a size class; other rows say once, few or many, or leave the size out.

>NA|NA|TRBV29-1|TRBJ2-1
CSYGSNEQFF
TGCAGCTATGGAAGCAATGAGCAGTTCTTC
>NA|NA|TRBV5-1|TRBJ1-1
CASSSMGEGEAFF
TGCGCCAGCAGCTCGATGGGTGAAGGTGAAGCTTTCTTT
>NA|NA|TRBV4-2|TRBJ1-5
CASSQDPGTPSNQPQHF
TGTGCCAGCAGCCAAGATCCGGGGACACCTAGCAATCAGCCCCAGCATTTT
>NA|NA|TRBV12-5|TRBJ2-4
CASGLVRDGATLAKNIQYF
TGTGCTAGTGGTTTGGTAAGGGATGGCGCCACCTTAGCCAAAAACATTCAGTACTTC
>NA|NA|TRBV11-2|TRBJ1-2
CASSIPGPRGYTF
TGTGCCAGCAGCATACCGGGACCGAGGGGCTACACCTTC
>NA|NA|TRBV24-1|TRBJ1-2
CAKLNGDPATYGYTF
TGTGCCAAACTAAACGGGGACCCCGCGACCTATGGCTACACCTTC
>NA|NA|TRBV27|TRBJ2-5
CASSLYYTLGGETQYF
TGTGCCAGCAGTTTATACTACACCCTTGGGGGGGAGACCCAGTACTTC
>few|NA|TRBV15|TRBJ1-6
CATSHRGLYNSPLHF
TGTGCCACCAGCCACCGGGGTCTTTATAATTCACCCCTCCACTTT
>NA|NA|TRBV19|TRBJ1-1
CATRDITNTEAFF
TGTGCCACCAGGGACATTACGAACACTGAAGCTTTCTTT
>NA|NA|TRBV27|TRBJ2-7
CASSLGINYEQYF
TGTGCCAGCAGTCTCGGGATTAACTACGAGCAGTACTTC
>NA|TRBD2|TRBV6-5|TRBJ2-7
CASSYSSGSEQYF
TGTGCCAGCAGTTACTCTAGCGGGAGCGAGCAGTACTTC
>NA|NA|TRBV6-6|TRBJ2-4
CASSYADRNIQYF
TGTGCCAGCAGTTACGCGGACAGAAACATTCAGTACTTC
>NA|NA|TRBV27|TRBJ2-2
CASSYYSVSNTGELFF
TGTGCCAGCAGTTATTACTCGGTATCGAACACCGGGGAGCTGTTTTTT
>NA|TRBD2|TRBV29-1|TRBJ2-3
CSVASGGATDTQYF
TGCAGCGTCGCTAGCGGGGGGGCAACAGATACGCAGTATTTT
>NA|NA|TRBV5-4|TRBJ1-1
CASSLGVTEAFF
TGTGCCAGCAGCTTGGGTGTCACTGAAGCTTTCTTT
>NA|NA|TRBV25-1|TRBJ1-2
CASRGGYTF
TGTGCCAGCAGGGGTGGCTACACCTTC
>NA|NA|TRBV19|TRBJ2-2
CASRPFPPSGTGELFF
TGTGCCAGTAGGCCGTTTCCCCCCTCGGGGACCGGGGAGCTGTTTTTT
>NA|NA|TRBV7-9|TRBJ2-7
CASSLGVGVNSYEQYF
TGTGCCAGCAGCTTGGGGGTCGGGGTCAATTCCTACGAGCAGTACTTC
>NA|NA|TRBV18|TRBJ2-2
CASSPIEAGELFF
TGTGCCAGCTCACCAATAGAAGCCGGGGAGCTGTTTTTT
>few|NA|TRBV9|TRBJ2-2
CASSTLGSGSGELFF
TGTGCCAGCAGCACACTAGGGTCGGGGTCCGGGGAGCTGTTTTTT
>NA|NA|TRBV2|TRBJ2-5
CASTSGWRGQETQYF
TGTGCCAGCACCAGCGGATGGCGGGGACAAGAGACCCAGTACTTC
>NA|TRBD2|TRBV7-9|TRBJ2-3
CASSSGTSGSTDTQYF
TGTGCCAGCAGCTCCGGGACTAGCGGGAGCACAGATACGCAGTATTTT
>few|NA|TRBV6-6|TRBJ1-5
CATLAGTGSNQPQHF
TGTGCCACCCTCGCTGGGACCGGGAGCAATCAGCCCCAGCATTTT
>NA|TRBD1|TRBV7-8|TRBJ2-5
CASSFRDPRGETQYF
TGTGCCAGCAGCTTCCGGGACCCCAGGGGGGAGACCCAGTACTTC
>NA|NA|TRBV23-1|TRBJ1-5
CASSQSGGPSNQPQHF
TGCGCCAGCAGTCAATCAGGGGGACCAAGCAATCAGCCCCAGCATTTT
>NA|NA|TRBV4-2|TRBJ2-7
CASSQERLDYEQYF
TGTGCCAGCAGCCAGGAACGCCTTGATTACGAGCAGTACTTC
>few|NA|TRBV11-3|TRBJ1-2
CASSPGYGYTF
TGTGCCAGCAGTCCCGGCTATGGCTACACCTTC
>NA|TRBD2|TRBV7-9|TRBJ2-5
CASSQSGRGSGETQYF
TGTGCCAGCAGTCAAAGCGGGAGGGGCTCTGGGGAGACCCAGTACTTC
>NA|NA|TRBV12-3/TRBV12-4|TRBJ1-2
CASRGHFYGYTF
TGTGCCAGCCGTGGGCATTTCTATGGCTACACCTTC
>NA|TRBD1|TRBV30|TRBJ1-5
CAYSGQGNQPQHF
TGTGCATATTCGGGACAGGGGAATCAGCCCCAGCATTTT
>NA|NA|TRBV5-1|TRBJ2-2
CASRTPGTGELFF
TGCGCCAGCCGGACCCCGGGCACCGGGGAGCTGTTTTTT